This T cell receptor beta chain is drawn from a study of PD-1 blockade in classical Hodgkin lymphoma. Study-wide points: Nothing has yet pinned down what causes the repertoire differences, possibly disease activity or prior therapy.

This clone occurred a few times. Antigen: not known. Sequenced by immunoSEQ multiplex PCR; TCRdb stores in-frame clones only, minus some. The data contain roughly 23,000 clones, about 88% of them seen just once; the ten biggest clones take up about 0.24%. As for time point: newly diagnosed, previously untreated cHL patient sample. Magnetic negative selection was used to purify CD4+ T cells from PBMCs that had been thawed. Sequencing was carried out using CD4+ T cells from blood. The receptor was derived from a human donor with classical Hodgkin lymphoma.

The CDR3 loop is CASGLIGAGQPQHF. For the CDR3, the DNA is TGTGCTAGTGGTTTGATTGGGGCGGGTCAGCCCCAGCATTTT. This rearrangement joins TRBV12-5 to TRBJ1-5, with TRBD1 as a possible D gene (5 bases). Germline V gives CDR1 LGHNT, CDR2 FRNRAP. The CDR3 consists of 14 residues. V lost 2 bases, J lost 6 bases, and 11 bases lay in between.